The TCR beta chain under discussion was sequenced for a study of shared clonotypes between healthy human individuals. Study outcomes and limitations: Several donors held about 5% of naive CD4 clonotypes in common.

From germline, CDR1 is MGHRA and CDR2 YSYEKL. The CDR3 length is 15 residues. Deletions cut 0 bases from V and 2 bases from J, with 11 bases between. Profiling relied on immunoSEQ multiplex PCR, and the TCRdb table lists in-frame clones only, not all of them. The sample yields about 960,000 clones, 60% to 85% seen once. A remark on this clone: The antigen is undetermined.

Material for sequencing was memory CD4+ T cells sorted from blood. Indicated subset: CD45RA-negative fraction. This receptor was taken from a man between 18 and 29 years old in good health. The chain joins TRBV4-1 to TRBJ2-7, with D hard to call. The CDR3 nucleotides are TGCGCCAGCAGCCAAGATACCGCAGAACCCTACGAGCAGTACTTC. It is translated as CASSQDTAEPYEQYF.